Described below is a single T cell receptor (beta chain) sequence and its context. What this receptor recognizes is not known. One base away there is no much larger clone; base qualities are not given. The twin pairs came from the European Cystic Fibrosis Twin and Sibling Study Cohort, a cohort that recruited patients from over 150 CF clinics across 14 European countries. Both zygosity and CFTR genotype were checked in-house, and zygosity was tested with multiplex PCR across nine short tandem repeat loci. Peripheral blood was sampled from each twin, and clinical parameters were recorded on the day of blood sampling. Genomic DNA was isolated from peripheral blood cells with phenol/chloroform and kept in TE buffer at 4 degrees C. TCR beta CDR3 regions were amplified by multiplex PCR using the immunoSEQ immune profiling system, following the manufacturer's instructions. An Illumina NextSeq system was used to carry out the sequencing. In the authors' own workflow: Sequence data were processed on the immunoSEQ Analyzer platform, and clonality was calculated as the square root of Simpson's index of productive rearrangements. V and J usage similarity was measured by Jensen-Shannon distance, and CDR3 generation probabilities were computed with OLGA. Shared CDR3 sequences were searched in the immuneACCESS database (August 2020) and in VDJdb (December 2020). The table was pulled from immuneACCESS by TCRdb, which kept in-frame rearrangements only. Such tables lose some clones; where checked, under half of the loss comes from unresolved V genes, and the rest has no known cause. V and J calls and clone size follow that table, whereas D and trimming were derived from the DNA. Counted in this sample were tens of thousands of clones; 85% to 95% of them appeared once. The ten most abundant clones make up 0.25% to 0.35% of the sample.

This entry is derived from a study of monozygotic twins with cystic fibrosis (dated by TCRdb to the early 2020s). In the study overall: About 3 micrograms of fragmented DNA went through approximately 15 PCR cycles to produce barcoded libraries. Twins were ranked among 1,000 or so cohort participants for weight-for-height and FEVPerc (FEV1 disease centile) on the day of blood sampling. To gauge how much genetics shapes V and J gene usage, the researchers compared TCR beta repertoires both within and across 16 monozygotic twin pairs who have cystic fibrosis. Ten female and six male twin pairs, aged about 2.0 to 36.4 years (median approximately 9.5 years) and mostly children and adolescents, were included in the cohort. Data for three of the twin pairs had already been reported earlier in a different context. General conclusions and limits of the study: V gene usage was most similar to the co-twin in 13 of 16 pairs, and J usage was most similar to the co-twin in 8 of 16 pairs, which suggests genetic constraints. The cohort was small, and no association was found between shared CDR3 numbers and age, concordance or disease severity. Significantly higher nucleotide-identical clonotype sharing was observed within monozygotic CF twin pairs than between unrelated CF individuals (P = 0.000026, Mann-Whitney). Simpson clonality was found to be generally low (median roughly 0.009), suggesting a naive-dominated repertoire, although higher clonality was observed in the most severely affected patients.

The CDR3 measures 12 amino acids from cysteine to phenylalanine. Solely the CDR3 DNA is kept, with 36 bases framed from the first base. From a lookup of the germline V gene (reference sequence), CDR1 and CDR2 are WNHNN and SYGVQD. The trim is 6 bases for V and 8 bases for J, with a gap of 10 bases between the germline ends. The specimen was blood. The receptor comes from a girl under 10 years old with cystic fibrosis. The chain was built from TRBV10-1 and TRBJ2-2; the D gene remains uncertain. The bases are TGCGCCAGCAGCCCCCTAGAAGGGGAGCTGTTTTTT. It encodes CASSPLEGELFF.